This T cell receptor (beta chain) was identified in a study of early T cells in non-severe SARS-CoV-2 infection (dated by TCRdb to the early 2020s). With regard to the full study: Because TCR sequencing was done on bulk RNA from unsorted whole blood, the alpha and beta chains could not be paired. Overall results and qualifications from the work: VDJdb matching was skewed toward anti-spike CD8 responses, so virus-specific expansions were likely underestimated and private and CD4 specificities were missed.

The CDR3 starts with the cysteine, ends with the phenylalanine, and has 14 residues. The DNA shown is the 42-base CDR3, in frame from base 1. Clipping removes 3 bases from V and 0 bases from J, with 1 as the unmatched junction base count. Via the germline V gene, CDR1 is SGHRS and CDR2 YFSETQ. A case-control design nested within a healthcare worker cohort in London, UK, was used, with weekly nasopharyngeal swab PCR tests and blood sampling performed. Healthcare workers were recruited during the week of the UK lockdown, between 23 and 31 March 2020, and followed weekly for up to 16 weeks. This clonotype has a count of ten or more. Its antigen target is currently unknown. Base qualities are missing; no much larger clone stands one base away. Libraries came from 5' RACE. The reads were generated on a NextSeq 500. The TCR library protocol attached unique molecular identifiers to individual cDNA molecules to correct for sequencing error and PCR bias. Both TCR alpha and beta chains were sequenced, and tight co-correlation was observed between alpha and beta sequence abundances in each sample. The study's own analysis went as follows. Decombinator V4 was used to annotate TCR sequences for V gene, J gene and CDR3. Expanded TCRs were defined as changing significantly between any two time points under a Poisson model with p below 0.0001. TCR abundances were normalised to the total number of TCRs sequenced per sample and were expressed as counts per million. MAIT TCRs were defined by TRAV1-2 paired with TRAJ12, TRAJ20 or TRAJ33, and iNKT TCRs by TRAV10 paired with TRAJ18. A search of VDJdb, accessed on 1 November 2021, was run for TCRs annotated to CMV, EBV and SARS-CoV-2, with TCRs annotated for multiple antigens excluded. TCRdb trimmed the raw reads at Q25, called clones with MiXCR and kept productive beta chains. One record per CDR3 amino acid sequence lists the most common genes and DNA. These V and J calls originate from TCRdb's pipeline instead of the authors' own analysis. The sample table records about 55,000 distinct CDR3 sequences; more than 13% of these occur just once. The top ten clonotypes cover 9% to 10% of the sample.

The chain couples TRBV5-1 to TRBJ2-3, with 7 bases aligning to TRBD1. This clonotype originated in an adult who was a healthcare worker with PCR-confirmed SARS-CoV-2 infection or an uninfected control (not recorded which). The sequences come from whole blood, collected at baseline. The DNA sequence reads TGCGCCAGCAGCTCGACAGGGAGCACAGATACGCAGTATTTT. Translated, this is CASSSTGSTDTQYF.